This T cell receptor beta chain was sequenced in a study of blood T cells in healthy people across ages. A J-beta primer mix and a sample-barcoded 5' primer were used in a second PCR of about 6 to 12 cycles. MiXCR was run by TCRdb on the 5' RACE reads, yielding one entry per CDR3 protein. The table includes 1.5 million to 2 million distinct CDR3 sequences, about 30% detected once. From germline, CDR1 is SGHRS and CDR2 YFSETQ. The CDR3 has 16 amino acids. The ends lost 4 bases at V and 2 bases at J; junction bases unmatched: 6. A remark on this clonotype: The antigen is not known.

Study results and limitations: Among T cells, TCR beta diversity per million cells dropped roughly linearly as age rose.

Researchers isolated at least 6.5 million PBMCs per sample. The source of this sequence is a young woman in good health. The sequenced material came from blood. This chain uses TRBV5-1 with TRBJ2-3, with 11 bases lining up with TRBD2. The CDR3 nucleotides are TGCGCCAGCAGCCCTGGGACTAGCGGCTTCACAGATACGCAGTATTTT. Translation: CASSPGTSGFTDTQYF.